Each of the 17 T cell receptor beta chains below was sequenced from the same sample in a study of cytomegalovirus exposure and HLA in healthy donors. With 60 Vbeta and 13 Jbeta primers, the PCR was carried out. The repertoire was sequenced with immunoSEQ multiplex PCR; TCRdb's copy has only in-frame clones and lacks some. The sample yields around 99,000 clones, around 73% seen once. The source material was PBMCs. The receptors come from a middle-aged man in good health and CMV-seronegative.

The rearrangement uses TRBV5-1 and TRBJ2-3, with D possibly TRBD1 on 6 matching bases. Between the trimmed V and J ends, which lost 5 bases and 3 bases, there was a span of 13 bases. In germline, CDR1 is SGHRS, CDR2 YFSETQ. The CDR3 totals 14 residues. CDR3 nucleotide sequence: TGCGCCAGCAGGTTCTGGACAGCAACAGATACGCAGTATTTT. Translation: CASRFWTATDTQYF.

This clone appeared a few times. Other DNA sequences in the same sample also yield this CDR3. J is TRBJ2-3 and V is TRBV28; 7 positions match TRBD2. Germline values: CDR1 MDHEN, CDR2 SYDVKM. With 6 bases clipped from V and 5 bases from J, the junction kept 5 bases outside the gene matches. This CDR3 is built from 13 residues. CDR3 residues: CASSLSGGDTQYF. The CDR3 region has the DNA TGTGCCAGCAGCCTCTCGGGGGGAGATACGCAGTATTTT.

The gene calls are TRBV10-1 and TRBJ2-5; 8 bases fit TRBD2. Trimming at V came to 4 bases and at J to 7 bases, leaving 5 bases not matched to a gene. Per germline, CDR1 WNHNN and CDR2 SYGVQD (reference sequence). This CDR3 has 13 amino acids. CDR3 sequence (DNA): TGCGCCAGCAGTGGCGGGGGGAACGGGACCCAGTACTTC. Translating it yields CASSGGGNGTQYF.

The chain recombines TRBV29-1 with TRBJ2-7; possible D gene TRBD2, 5 bases. Trimming cost V 4 bases and J 6 bases, with 7 bases left between them. CDR1 and CDR2 (germline): SQVTM, ANQGSEA. CDR3 size: 10 residues. The CDR3 DNA is TGCAGCGTTGGAGCGGCCGAGCAGTACTTC. It is translated as CSVGAAEQYF.

V and J are TRBV28 and TRBJ1-6; D remains unclear. The germline V gene encodes CDR1 MDHEN and CDR2 SYDVKM. This CDR3 spans 12 amino acids. V was cut by 3 bases and J by 11 bases, with 8 bases left in between. CDR3 DNA sequence: TGTGCCAGCAGTTTCCGGGGTGCACCCCTCCACTTT. This sequence encodes CASSFRGAPLHF.

V is TRBV10-2 and J is TRBJ1-5; D uncertain. In germline, CDR1 is WSHSY, CDR2 SAAADI. CDR3 length: 13 amino acids. Trimming took 2 bases from V and 5 from J, leaving 7 bases between them. CDR3 protein: CASSETLDQPQHF. The DNA of the CDR3 is TGCGCCAGCAGTGAGACACTAGATCAGCCCCAGCATTTT.

The chain combines TRBV2 with TRBJ1-5; TRBD1 matches at 7 bases. The V gene's germline CDR1 is SNHLY and CDR2 FYNNEI. The CDR3 covers 15 residues. V shed 4 bases, J shed 2 bases, and the junction held 5 bases outside the gene matches. The CDR3 loop is CASSGRDSRNQPQHF. In DNA, the CDR3 is TGTGCCAGCAGTGGAAGGGACAGTCGCAATCAGCCCCAGCATTTT.

In its sample, this clone was seen a few times. V usage is TRBV2 and J usage is TRBJ2-1; TRBD2 matches 7 bases. CDR1 is SNHLY and CDR2 is FYNNEI in the germline V gene. The CDR3 covers 14 residues. The V segment lost 5 bases and the J segment 6 bases; nucleotides outside the gene matches: 7. The CDR3 coding sequence is TGTGCCAGCAGTACAAGCGGGACTGCCAATGAGCAGTTCTTC. Its translation: CASSTSGTANEQFF.

The V and J genes are TRBV12-5 and TRBJ2-1; 9 positions match TRBD2. The CDR3 consists of 16 residues. CDR1 and CDR2 (germline): LGHNT, FRNRAP. V lost 4 bases to trimming and J lost 11 bases; unmatched junction nucleotides: 15. The CDR3, as DNA: TGTGCTAGTGGTTGGGGGGGAGGCGGGGGGGGAATGAAGCAGTTCTTC. Protein sequence: CASGWGGGGGGMKQFF.

The rearrangement links TRBV28 to TRBJ1-5; a weak D match, TRBD1 (5 bases). The CDR3 is made up of 17 amino acids. V lost 6 bases, J lost 2 bases, and 20 bases lay in between. CDR1 is MDHEN, CDR2 SYDVKM, per germline. Written as DNA, the CDR3 is TGTGCCAGCAGGCACCCCAGACGGGACTGGGGCAATCAGCCCCAGCATTTT. Protein sequence: CASRHPRRDWGNQPQHF.

The chain uses TRBV2 and TRBJ1-3; D gene unclear. The CDR3 runs 16 residues. Germline V gene data show CDR1 as SNHLY and CDR2 as FYNNEI. Deletions cut 7 bases from V and 0 bases from J, with 16 bases between. The CDR3 DNA reads TGTGCCAGCACTCTTAAAGGAGGAAACTCTGGAAACACCATATATTTT. This codes for CASTLKGGNSGNTIYF.

V usage is TRBV5-6 and J usage is TRBJ1-2, with 10 bases identical to TRBD1. The CDR3 is made up of 14 amino acids. V was clipped by 3 bases and J by 7 bases; unmatched bases: 6. Germline V lookup: CDR1 SGHDT, CDR2 YYEEEE. The CDR3 protein is CASSSGTGVTGYTF. Here the CDR3 DNA reads TGTGCCAGCAGCTCCGGGACAGGGGTGACTGGCTACACCTTC. Combining the CDR3 with reference TRBV5-6 and TRBJ1-2 gives the whole variable domain DAGVTQSPTHLIKTRGQQVTLRCSPKSGHDTVSWYQQALGQGPQFIFQYYEEEERQRGNFPDRFSGHQFPNYSSELNVNALLLGDSALYLCASSSGTGVTGYTFGSGTRLTVV.

V usage is TRBV11-2 and J usage is TRBJ2-5, with D hard to call. The germline V gene encodes CDR1 SGHAT and CDR2 FQNNGV. This CDR3 contains 11 residues. The germline V and J ends were trimmed by 5 bases and 3 bases, with 4 bases remaining between them. CDR3 protein: CASSPKETQYF. The CDR3, as DNA: TGTGCCAGCAGCCCTAAAGAGACCCAGTACTTC.

The chain uses TRBV13 and TRBJ2-7; 8 bases agree with TRBD1. Germline CDR1 PRHDT, CDR2 FYEKMQ (reference sequence). V shed 3 bases and J 2 bases; nucleotides not matched to a gene: 3. The length of the CDR3 is 14 residues. The CDR3 bases are TGTGCCAGCAGCTTCAGGGGGCCCGCCTACGAGCAGTACTTC. Translating it yields CASSFRGPAYEQYF.

The genes are TRBV10-1 and TRBJ2-2; TRBD2 matches at 11 bases. The length of the CDR3 is 15 residues. Germline loops: CDR1 WNHNN, CDR2 SYGVQD (reference sequence). The V gene end was trimmed by 2 bases and the J gene end by 4 bases; junction bases not matched to a gene: 0. Written as DNA, the CDR3 is TGCGCCAGCAGTGAGGGACTAGCGGGCACCGGGGAGCTGTTTTTT. It codes for CASSEGLAGTGELFF.

The chain joins TRBV18 to TRBJ2-6; 7 nucleotides line up with TRBD1. The length of the CDR3 is 19 residues. V trimming: 5 bases; J trimming: 0 bases; junction bases outside the gene matches: 13. Germline-derived CDR1 and CDR2 are KGHSH and LQKENI. The CDR3: CASSSLRTGSSSGANVLTF. CDR3 DNA sequence: TGTGCCAGCTCATCCCTTAGGACAGGTTCCTCCTCTGGGGCCAACGTCCTGACTTTC.

The chain links TRBV10-3 to TRBJ2-7; 8 positions agree with TRBD2. The CDR3 sequence is 13 residues long. Germline values: CDR1 ENHRY, CDR2 SYGVKD. J was trimmed by 4 bases and V by 10 bases; bases with no gene match: 9. The CDR3 is CATRTGGSYEQYF. The CDR3 DNA reads as TGTGCCACGCGCACGGGAGGGTCTTACGAGCAGTACTTC.